This TCR beta chain was sequenced for a study of response to subunit inactivated influenza vaccine. As concerns this clonotype: Its antigen is not identified.

Study-wide results and caveats: Authors suggested seasonal influenza vaccinations each recruit few new T cells.

One entry per CDR3 protein, called by TCRdb with MiXCR from the RT-PCR reads. The sample consists of about 540,000 distinct CDR3 sequences, 14% of them appearing once. Per the germline V gene, CDR1 is DFQATT and CDR2 is SNEGSKA (reference sequence). The V and J ends lost 4 bases and 4 bases, in that order; junction bases with no gene match: 7. CDR3 length: 14 amino acids. The chain combines TRBV20-1 with TRBJ2-1; 7 positions match TRBD1. Sequencing was performed on PBMCs from blood, taken 12 days after vaccination. This sequence was found in a man in his forties or fifties who received an inactivated influenza vaccine. The CDR3 spells CSANEQGIYNEQFF. The CDR3 bases are TGCAGTGCTAACGAACAGGGGATTTACAATGAGCAGTTCTTC.